The sequence of this T cell receptor (beta chain) was determined in a study of T-cell memory formation after mild COVID-19. Looking at the study overall: There were largely donor-specific TCR clusters. Notes on the study in general: Within pre-infection memory, some responding clones were found, suggesting cross-reactive memory joined. From day 15 to 85, contracting clones were balanced between CD4 and CD8, whereas later expanders leaned toward CD4+. Researchers could not confirm that second-wave clones peaking on day 37 targeted SARS-CoV-2.

In the case of this clonotype: No antigen is known for it.

Trimming cost V 6 bases and J 5 bases, with 12 bases left between them. The CDR3 has 12 residues. Germline V gene data show CDR1 as DFQATT and CDR2 as SNEGSKA (reference sequence). Each CDR3 protein is one row after TCRdb ran MiXCR on the 5' RACE reads. In the table there are 350,000 to 450,000 distinct CDR3 sequences, roughly an eighth of which are singletons. The chain uses TRBV20-1 and TRBJ2-3, with TRBD2 as a possible D gene (5 bases). This TCR was sampled from a man aged 18 to 35 who had mild COVID-19 (a few samples of this study predate the infection). Cell type and time point are not known. Sequences were obtained from PBMCs or a T cell subset sorted from them (not recorded which). In DNA, the CDR3 is TGCAGTGCGTCCTGGGCGGGAGATACGCAGTATTTT. Amino acids: CSASWAGDTQYF.